A selection of T cell receptor beta chains follows, all from one sample in a study of molecular identifiers for immune sequencing clone quantification. TCRdb passed the PCR reads through MiXCR, listing each CDR3 protein once. The table shows about 640,000 distinct CDR3 sequences, with 15% to 20% occurring only once. Sample: naive CD8+ T cells from blood, with Jurkat cell RNA spiked in. Receptors were obtained from a human donor in good health. Some libraries in this study had Jurkat cell RNA spiked in. Both conserved end residues are part of each CDR3. The D gene is left open where the match is weak. Part of the rows lack a size; the others show once, few, many or a class for expanded clones.

abundance: .; j_gene: TRBJ2-5; v_gene: TRBV7-3; d_gene: .; CDR3nt: TGTGCCGCCGGCCCGGGCGTGACAGGACTATACTTC; CDR3aa: CAAGPGVTGLYF
abundance: few; j_gene: TRBJ2-3; v_gene: TRBV12-3/TRBV12-4; d_gene: .; CDR3nt: TGTGCCAGCAACATATCACCGGGACCTACCACAGATACGCAGTATTTT; CDR3aa: CASNISPGPTTDTQYF
abundance: many; j_gene: TRBJ2-6; v_gene: TRBV5-8; d_gene: .; CDR3nt: TGTGCCACCTCGGGGCCTGAAAGCTACCCATCTGGGGCCAACGTCCTGACTTTC; CDR3aa: CATSGPESYPSGANVLTF
abundance: many; j_gene: TRBJ2-7; v_gene: TRBV7-2; d_gene: .; CDR3nt: TGTGCCAGCAGCTTAGCCCTTAGGACAGACTCCTACGAGCAGTACTTC; CDR3aa: CASSLALRTDSYEQYF
abundance: many; j_gene: TRBJ2-3; v_gene: TRBV29-1; d_gene: .; CDR3nt: TGCAGCGCCCTCGCCGCCGCAAGCACAGATACGCAGTATTTT; CDR3aa: CSALAAASTDTQYF
abundance: many; j_gene: TRBJ1-1; v_gene: TRBV27; d_gene: TRBD1; CDR3nt: TGTGCCAGCAGTTTAAGTTGGACAGGGTATAGTGAAGCTTTCTTT; CDR3aa: CASSLSWTGYSEAFF
abundance: few; j_gene: TRBJ2-7; v_gene: TRBV11-2; d_gene: .; CDR3nt: TGTGCCAGCAGCTTATACGCGGAGGTCGACGAGCAGTACTTC; CDR3aa: CASSLYAEVDEQYF
abundance: few; j_gene: TRBJ2-7; v_gene: TRBV5-1; d_gene: .; CDR3nt: TGCGCCAGCAGCCACGGCTTTCACGAGCAGTACTTC; CDR3aa: CASSHGFHEQYF
abundance: many; j_gene: TRBJ1-4; v_gene: TRBV28; d_gene: TRBD1; CDR3nt: TGTGCCAGCAGCCCCATACGCCTCCGGGACAGGGAAGGTGATGAAAAACTGTTTTTT; CDR3aa: CASSPIRLRDREGDEKLFF
abundance: many; j_gene: TRBJ2-7; v_gene: TRBV12-3/TRBV12-4; d_gene: .; CDR3nt: TGTGCCAGCAGTCCCAGTGGGGCAGGTGGCGAGCAGTACTTC; CDR3aa: CASSPSGAGGEQYF
abundance: many; j_gene: TRBJ2-3; v_gene: TRBV2; d_gene: .; CDR3nt: TGTGCCAGCAGTGAATACGACACAGATACGCAGTATTTT; CDR3aa: CASSEYDTDTQYF
abundance: many; j_gene: TRBJ2-5; v_gene: TRBV18; d_gene: .; CDR3nt: TGTGCCAGCTCACCACGTACAGATCAAGAGACCCAGTACTTC; CDR3aa: CASSPRTDQETQYF
abundance: many; j_gene: TRBJ2-7; v_gene: TRBV7-2; d_gene: .; CDR3nt: TGTGCCAGCAGCTTAGCGCCGGCTAGCCCGAGCTCCTACGAGCAGTACTTC; CDR3aa: CASSLAPASPSSYEQYF
abundance: .; j_gene: TRBJ2-5; v_gene: TRBV7-2; d_gene: .; CDR3nt: TGTGCCAGCAGCTTAGACGGGGGGCAATACAATCAAGAGACCCAGTACTTC; CDR3aa: CASSLDGGQYNQETQYF
abundance: few; j_gene: TRBJ2-7; v_gene: TRBV4-1; d_gene: TRBD2; CDR3nt: TGCGCCAGCAGCCAAGAGTTCTCGGCCGGACTAGCGGTCTACGAGCAGTACTTC; CDR3aa: CASSQEFSAGLAVYEQYF
abundance: few; j_gene: TRBJ2-7; v_gene: TRBV7-6; d_gene: .; CDR3nt: TGTGCCAGCACCCCCGGCAGTGCGCGGGGCTACGAGCAGTACTTC; CDR3aa: CASTPGSARGYEQYF
abundance: few; j_gene: TRBJ1-3; v_gene: TRBV3-1; d_gene: TRBD1; CDR3nt: TGTGCCAGCAGCCGGACGACAGGGGGAAGCTCTGGAAACACCATATATTTT; CDR3aa: CASSRTTGGSSGNTIYF
abundance: many; j_gene: TRBJ2-7; v_gene: TRBV28; d_gene: .; CDR3nt: TGTGCCAGCAGCTCCAGGCCTGCCGTCCACCACGAGCAGTACTTC; CDR3aa: CASSSRPAVHHEQYF
abundance: .; j_gene: TRBJ2-7; v_gene: TRBV7-2; d_gene: TRBD2; CDR3nt: TGTGCCGGCAGCTTACCCGGGACTAGCGGGACCAGCTCCTACGAGCAGTACTTC; CDR3aa: CAGSLPGTSGTSSYEQYF
abundance: many; j_gene: TRBJ2-1; v_gene: TRBV28; d_gene: .; CDR3nt: TGTGCCAGCAGTTTAGCCGGACGGGACAATGAGCAGTTCTTC; CDR3aa: CASSLAGRDNEQFF
abundance: many; j_gene: TRBJ1-1; v_gene: TRBV7-9; d_gene: .; CDR3nt: TGTGCCAGCAGCTTAGCGATTGGGAGAGACACTGAAGCTTTCTTT; CDR3aa: CASSLAIGRDTEAFF
abundance: many; j_gene: TRBJ2-2; v_gene: TRBV20-1; d_gene: TRBD2; CDR3nt: TGCAGTGCTAGAGCTTGGACTAGCGGGATCACCGGGGAGCTGTTTTTT; CDR3aa: CSARAWTSGITGELFF
abundance: few; j_gene: TRBJ2-5; v_gene: TRBV7-6; d_gene: .; CDR3nt: TGTGCCAGCAGCTTAGAAGTCGGGTGGGGGCAAGAGACCCAGTACTTC; CDR3aa: CASSLEVGWGQETQYF
abundance: many; j_gene: TRBJ2-5; v_gene: TRBV7-9; d_gene: .; CDR3nt: TGTGCCAGCAGCTTGGGGGTCATGGGCGACCAAGAGACCCAGTACTTC; CDR3aa: CASSLGVMGDQETQYF
abundance: many; j_gene: TRBJ2-7; v_gene: TRBV20-1; d_gene: TRBD2; CDR3nt: TGCAGTGCTAGAGACACTAGCGGGGGGCCCCCCGAGCAGTACTTC; CDR3aa: CSARDTSGGPPEQYF
abundance: many; j_gene: TRBJ2-3; v_gene: TRBV20-1; d_gene: TRBD2; CDR3nt: TGCAGTGCTAGTTCCGGGGGAGGGCCGCCAGATACGCAGTATTTT; CDR3aa: CSASSGGGPPDTQYF
abundance: many; j_gene: TRBJ2-3; v_gene: TRBV19; d_gene: TRBD1; CDR3nt: TGTGCCACAACTGTGAGGACAGGGAGCACAGATACGCAGTATTTT; CDR3aa: CATTVRTGSTDTQYF
abundance: .; j_gene: TRBJ2-7; v_gene: TRBV7-2; d_gene: .; CDR3nt: TGTGCCAGCAGCTTGTGGGCAGGTCCCTACGGGCAGTACTTC; CDR3aa: CASSLWAGPYGQYF
abundance: many; j_gene: TRBJ2-1; v_gene: TRBV15; d_gene: TRBD2; CDR3nt: TGTGCCACCAGCAGCCCTAGCGGCTCCTACAATGAGCAGTTCTTC; CDR3aa: CATSSPSGSYNEQFF
abundance: .; j_gene: TRBJ2-3; v_gene: TRBV7-2; d_gene: .; CDR3nt: TGTGCCAGCAGCCTATTAGCTGAGGCGGGACCCGCCGGAGATACGCAGTATTTT; CDR3aa: CASSLLAEAGPAGDTQYF
abundance: .; j_gene: TRBJ2-5; v_gene: TRBV3-1; d_gene: .; CDR3nt: TGTGCCAGCAGCCAAGATTTCGGACGCGAGACCCAGTACTTC; CDR3aa: CASSQDFGRETQYF
abundance: many; j_gene: TRBJ2-5; v_gene: TRBV7-9; d_gene: .; CDR3nt: TGTGCCAGCAGCTTGTCGGGGCAAACCCCGCAAGAGACCCAGTACTTC; CDR3aa: CASSLSGQTPQETQYF
abundance: many; j_gene: TRBJ1-1; v_gene: TRBV6-5; d_gene: .; CDR3nt: TGTGCCAGCAGTTCCCTCCGGAGGAACACTGAAGCTTTCTTT; CDR3aa: CASSSLRRNTEAFF